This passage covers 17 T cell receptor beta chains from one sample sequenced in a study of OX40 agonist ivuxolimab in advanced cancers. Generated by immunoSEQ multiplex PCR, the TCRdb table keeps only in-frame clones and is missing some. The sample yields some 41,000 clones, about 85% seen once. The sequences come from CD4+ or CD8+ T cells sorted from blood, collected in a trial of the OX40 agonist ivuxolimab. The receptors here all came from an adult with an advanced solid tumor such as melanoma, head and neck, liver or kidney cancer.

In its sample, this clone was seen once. The CDR3 sequence: CASANIGTANTGELFF. The DNA for the CDR3 is TGTGCTAGTGCCAACATAGGGACAGCGAACACCGGGGAGCTGTTTTTT. The chain is built from TRBV12-5 and TRBJ2-2, with 7 bases fitting TRBD1. The CDR3 is made up of 16 amino acids. The germline V gene has CDR1 LGHNT and CDR2 FRNRAP. Trimming removed 7 bases from V and 0 bases from J; junction bases left unmatched: 8.

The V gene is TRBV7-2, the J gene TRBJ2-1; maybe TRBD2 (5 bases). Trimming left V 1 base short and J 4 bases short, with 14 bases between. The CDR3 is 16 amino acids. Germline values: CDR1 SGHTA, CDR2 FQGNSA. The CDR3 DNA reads TGTGCCAGCAGCTTAGATGGGCGGGTCGGGTACAATGAGCAGTTCTTC. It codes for CASSLDGRVGYNEQFF.

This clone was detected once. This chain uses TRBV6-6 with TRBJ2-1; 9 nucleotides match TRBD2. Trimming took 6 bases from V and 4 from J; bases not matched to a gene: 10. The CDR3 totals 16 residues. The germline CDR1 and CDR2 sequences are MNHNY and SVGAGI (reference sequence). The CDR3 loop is CASSFMTSGEYNEQFF. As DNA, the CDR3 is TGTGCCAGCAGCTTTATGACTAGCGGAGAATACAATGAGCAGTTCTTC.

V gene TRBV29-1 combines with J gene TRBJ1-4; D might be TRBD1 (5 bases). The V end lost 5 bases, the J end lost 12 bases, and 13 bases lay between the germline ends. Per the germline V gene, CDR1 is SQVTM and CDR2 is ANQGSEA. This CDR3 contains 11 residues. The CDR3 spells CSVIDQGELFF. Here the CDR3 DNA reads TGCAGCGTTATTGACCAGGGAGAACTGTTTTTT.

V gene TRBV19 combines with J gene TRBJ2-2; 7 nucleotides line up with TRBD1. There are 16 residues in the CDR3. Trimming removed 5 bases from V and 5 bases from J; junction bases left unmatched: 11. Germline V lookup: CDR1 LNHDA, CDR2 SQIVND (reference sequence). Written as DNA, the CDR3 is TGTGCCAGTAGTCCTCGGACAGGCTGGGGGACCGGGGAGCTGTTTTTT. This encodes CASSPRTGWGTGELFF.

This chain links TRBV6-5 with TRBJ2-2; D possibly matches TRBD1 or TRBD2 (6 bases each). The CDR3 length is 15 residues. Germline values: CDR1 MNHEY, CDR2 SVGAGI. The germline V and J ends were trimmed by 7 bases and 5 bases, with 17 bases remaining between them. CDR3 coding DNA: TGTGCCAGCACCCAACTAGGGGGGTCGACCGGGGAGCTGTTTTTT. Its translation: CASTQLGGSTGELFF.

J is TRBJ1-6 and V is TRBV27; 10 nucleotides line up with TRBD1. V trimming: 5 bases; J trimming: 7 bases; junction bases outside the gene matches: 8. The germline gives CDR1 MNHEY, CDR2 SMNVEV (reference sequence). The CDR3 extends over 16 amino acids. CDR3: CASSPMDRGANSPLHF. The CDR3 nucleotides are TGTGCCAGCAGTCCAATGGACAGGGGGGCGAATTCACCCCTCCACTTT.

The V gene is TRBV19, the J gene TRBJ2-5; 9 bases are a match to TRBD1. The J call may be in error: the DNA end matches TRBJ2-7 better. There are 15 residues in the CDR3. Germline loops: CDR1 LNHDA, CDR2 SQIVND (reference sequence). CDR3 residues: CASRTGTGRPYEQYF. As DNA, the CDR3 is TGTGCCAGTCGCACCGGGACAGGGAGACCCTACGAGCAGTACTTC.

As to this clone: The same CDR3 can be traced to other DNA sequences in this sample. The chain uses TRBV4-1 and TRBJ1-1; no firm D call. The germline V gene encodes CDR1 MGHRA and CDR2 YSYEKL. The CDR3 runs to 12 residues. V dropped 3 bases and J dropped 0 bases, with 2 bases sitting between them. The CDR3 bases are TGCGCCAGCAGCCAGATGAACACTGAAGCTTTCTTT. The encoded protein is CASSQMNTEAFF.

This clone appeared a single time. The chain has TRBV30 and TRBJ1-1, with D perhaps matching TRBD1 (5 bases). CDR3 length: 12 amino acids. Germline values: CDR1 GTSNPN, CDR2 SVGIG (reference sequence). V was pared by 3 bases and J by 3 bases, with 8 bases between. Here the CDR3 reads CAWRQDYTEAFF. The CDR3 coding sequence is TGTGCCTGGAGACAGGATTACACTGAAGCTTTCTTT. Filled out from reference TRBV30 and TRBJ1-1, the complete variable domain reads SQTIHQWPATLVQPVGSPLSLECTVEGTSNPNLYWYRQAAGRGLQLLFYSVGIGQISSEVPQNLSASRPQDRQFILSSKKLLLSDSGFYLCAWRQDYTEAFFGQGTRLTVV.

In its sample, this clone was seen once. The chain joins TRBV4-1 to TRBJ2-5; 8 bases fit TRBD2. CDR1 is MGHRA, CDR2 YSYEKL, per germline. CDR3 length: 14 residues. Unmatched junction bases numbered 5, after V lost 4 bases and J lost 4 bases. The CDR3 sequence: CASSPLLAVETQYF. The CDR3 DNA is TGCGCCAGCAGCCCATTACTAGCGGTAGAGACCCAGTACTTC.

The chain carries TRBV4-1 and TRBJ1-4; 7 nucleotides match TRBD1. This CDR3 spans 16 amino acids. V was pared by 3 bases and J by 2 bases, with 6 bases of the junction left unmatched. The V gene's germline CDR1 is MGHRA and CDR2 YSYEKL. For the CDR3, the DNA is TGCGCCAGCAGCCAGCAGGGGGGGAAGACTAATGAAAAACTGTTTTTT. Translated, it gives CASSQQGGKTNEKLFF.

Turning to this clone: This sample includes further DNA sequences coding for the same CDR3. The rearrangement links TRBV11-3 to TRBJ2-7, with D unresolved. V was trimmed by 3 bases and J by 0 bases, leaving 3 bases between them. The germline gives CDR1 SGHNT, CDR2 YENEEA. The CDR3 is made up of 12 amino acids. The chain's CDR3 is CASSLSSYEQYF. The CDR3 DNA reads TGTGCCAGCAGCTTGAGCTCCTACGAGCAGTACTTC.

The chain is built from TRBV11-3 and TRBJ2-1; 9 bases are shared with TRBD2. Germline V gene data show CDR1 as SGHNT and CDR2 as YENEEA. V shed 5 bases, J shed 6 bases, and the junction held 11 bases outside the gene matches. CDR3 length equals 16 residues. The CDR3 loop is CASSPRAGGQFNEQFF. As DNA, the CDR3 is TGTGCCAGCAGCCCAAGAGCGGGAGGACAATTCAATGAGCAGTTCTTC.

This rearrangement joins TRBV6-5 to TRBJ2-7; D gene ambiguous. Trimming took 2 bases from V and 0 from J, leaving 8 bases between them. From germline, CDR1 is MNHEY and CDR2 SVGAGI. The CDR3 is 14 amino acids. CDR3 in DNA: TGTGCCAGCAGTTACGGCCTTAGCTCCTACGAGCAGTACTTC. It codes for CASSYGLSSYEQYF.

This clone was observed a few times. The CDR3 DNA sequence: TGTGCCAGCAGCTCGTGGGCCTCCGGCGGGGCTGAAGCTTTCTTT. It translates to CASSSWASGGAEAFF. The V gene is TRBV7-8, the J gene TRBJ1-1, with D unclear. Trimming left V 4 bases short and J 6 bases short, with 18 bases between. The CDR3 contains 15 residues. CDR1 is SGHVS, CDR2 FQNEAQ, per germline.

CDR3 in amino acids: CASSFTQANEQFF. Written as DNA, the CDR3 is TGTGCCAGCAGCTTTACGCAGGCCAATGAGCAGTTCTTC. The chain combines TRBV5-4 with TRBJ2-1; D ambiguous. This CDR3 has 13 amino acids. The ends were cut back, 2 bases at V and 6 bases at J, with 9 bases in the middle. The germline gives CDR1 SGHNT, CDR2 YYREEE (reference sequence).